The 9 T cell receptor beta chains presented below share a single source sample, sequenced in a study of blood T cell repertoires in COVID-19. Using immunoSEQ multiplex PCR, the repertoire was profiled, and TCRdb retains in-frame clones only, with some absent. The profile shows some 68,000 clones, around 87% of them singletons. The sequenced sample consisted of peripheral blood. Receptor source: a man in his fifties with acute or convalescent COVID-19.

The chain couples TRBV24-1 to TRBJ2-3; D gene ambiguous. The V gene's germline CDR1 is KGHDR and CDR2 SFDVKD. V was shortened by 3 bases and J by 0 bases, with 18 bases between the two germline ends. CDR3 length: 18 residues. The CDR3: CATSDPTFPVTSTDTQYF. CDR3 in DNA: TGTGCCACCAGTGATCCCACCTTCCCAGTGACTAGCACAGATACGCAGTATTTT.

V usage is TRBV11-2 and J usage is TRBJ2-1; perhaps TRBD1 as D (5 bases). CDR3 length: 13 amino acids. Germline-derived CDR1 and CDR2 are SGHAT and FQNNGV. Trimming pared 5 bases from V and 5 bases from J, leaving 10 bases between. Here the CDR3 DNA reads TGTGCCAGCAGCCCAGGGCCCGACAATGAGCAGTTCTTC. The encoded protein is CASSPGPDNEQFF.

The rearrangement uses TRBV7-2 and TRBJ2-1, with 13 bases lining up with TRBD2. V lost 4 bases and J lost 7; bases outside the gene matches: 7. This CDR3 has 16 amino acids. Per the germline V gene, CDR1 is SGHTA and CDR2 is FQGNSA. The CDR3, as DNA: TGTGCCAGCAGCTCCAGCCCGGGACTAGCGGGAAATGAGCAGTTCTTC. Amino acid sequence: CASSSSPGLAGNEQFF.

The V call is TRBV30, the J call TRBJ1-4, with unresolved D. Germline assignment: CDR1 GTSNPN and CDR2 SVGIG (reference sequence). There are 15 residues in the CDR3. With 1 base removed from V and 1 base from J, the gap between germline ends came to 10 bases. The CDR3 nucleotides are TGTGCCTGGAGTGCCACAGAGGGAACTAATGAAAAACTGTTTTTT. As protein: CAWSATEGTNEKLFF.

The chain has TRBV7-4 and TRBJ1-4, with 7 bases identical to TRBD1. V lost 6 bases to trimming and J lost 2 bases; unmatched junction nucleotides: 3. The CDR3 consists of 14 residues. The V gene's germline CDR1 is SGHVT and CDR2 SQSDAQ. This CDR3 is CASRKGATNEKLFF. As DNA, the CDR3 is TGTGCCAGCAGAAAGGGGGCCACTAATGAAAAACTGTTTTTT.

V usage is TRBV11-3 and J usage is TRBJ2-1; 12 nucleotides match TRBD2. CDR1 and CDR2 (germline): SGHNT, YENEEA. The CDR3 sequence is 15 residues long. V was pared by 8 bases and J by 3 bases, with 5 bases of the junction left unmatched. The CDR3 sequence is CASQGLAGFYNEQFF. The CDR3 DNA follows: TGTGCCAGCCAGGGACTAGCGGGCTTCTACAATGAGCAGTTCTTC. Variable domain in full (rest from reference TRBV11-3 and TRBJ2-1): EAGVVQSPRYKIIEKKQPVAFWCNPISGHNTLYWYLQNLGQGPELLIRYENEEAVDDSQLPKDRFSAERLKGVDSTLKIQPAELGDSAVYLCASQGLAGFYNEQFFGPGTRLTVL.

V usage is TRBV5-6 and J usage is TRBJ2-7, with D perhaps TRBD2 (6 bases). There are 14 residues in the CDR3. Trimming took off 3 bases at V and 7 bases at J, with 17 bases between the two ends. From germline, CDR1 is SGHDT and CDR2 YYEEEE. As DNA, the CDR3 is TGTGCCAGCAGCTCACCGGGCGGGACTCGAGAGCAGTACTTC. Translating gives CASSSPGGTREQYF.

As to this clone: No DNA is shown, since the ends of the CDR3 on it are uncertain; the CDR3 is the one TCRdb lists. The rearrangement joins TRBV12-3 or TRBV12-4 to TRBJ2-7; the table's D call of TRBD2 was not tested on the DNA. Termini included, the CDR3 measures 13 amino acids. The chain's CDR3 is CASSSSEPYEQYF.

This rearrangement joins TRBV10-3 to TRBJ2-3, with D tentatively TRBD2 (5 bases). The CDR3 is 13 residues long. Germline lookup yields CDR1 ENHRY and CDR2 SYGVKD. Trimming removed 9 bases at V and 2 bases at J, with 12 bases between. The CDR3: CAMSRGDTDTQYF. CDR3 nucleotides: TGTGCCATGTCCCGGGGTGACACAGATACGCAGTATTTT.